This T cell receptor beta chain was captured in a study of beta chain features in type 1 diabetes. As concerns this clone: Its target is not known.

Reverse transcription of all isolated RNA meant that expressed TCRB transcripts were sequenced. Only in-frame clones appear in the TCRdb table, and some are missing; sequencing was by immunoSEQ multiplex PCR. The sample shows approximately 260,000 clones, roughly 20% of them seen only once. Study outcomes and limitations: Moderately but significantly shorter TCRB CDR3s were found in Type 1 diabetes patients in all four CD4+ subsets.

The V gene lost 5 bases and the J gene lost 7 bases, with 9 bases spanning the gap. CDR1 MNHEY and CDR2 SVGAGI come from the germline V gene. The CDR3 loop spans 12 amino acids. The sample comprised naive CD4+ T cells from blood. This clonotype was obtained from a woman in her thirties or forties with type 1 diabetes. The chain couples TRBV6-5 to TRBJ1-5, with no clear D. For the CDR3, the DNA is TGTGCCAGCAGTGTACGAGGGCAGCCCCAGCATTTT. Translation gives CASSVRGQPQHF.